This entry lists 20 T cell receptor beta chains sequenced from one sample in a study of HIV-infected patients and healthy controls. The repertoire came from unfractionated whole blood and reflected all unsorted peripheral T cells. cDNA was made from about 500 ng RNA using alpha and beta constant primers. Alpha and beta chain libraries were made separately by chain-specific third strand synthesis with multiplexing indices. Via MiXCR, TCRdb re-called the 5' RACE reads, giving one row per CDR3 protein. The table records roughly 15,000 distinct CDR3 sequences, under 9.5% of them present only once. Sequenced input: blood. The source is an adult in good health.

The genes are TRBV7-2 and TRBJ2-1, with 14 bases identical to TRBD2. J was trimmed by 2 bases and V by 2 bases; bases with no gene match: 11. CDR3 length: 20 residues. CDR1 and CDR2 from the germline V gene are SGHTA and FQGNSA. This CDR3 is CASSLTLTSGRARPYNEQFF. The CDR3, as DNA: TGTGCCAGCAGCTTAACCCTGACTAGCGGGAGGGCCAGGCCCTACAATGAGCAGTTCTTC.

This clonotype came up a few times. CDR3 loop: CASSVGLTASDTQYF. In DNA form, the CDR3 reads TGTGCCAGCAGCGTAGGCCTGACAGCTTCAGATACGCAGTATTTT. The chain recombines TRBV9 with TRBJ2-3, with TRBD1 as a possible D gene (5 bases). CDR1 SGDLS and CDR2 YYNGEE come from the germline V gene. There are 15 residues in the CDR3. The V end was cut by 0 bases, the J end by 4 bases, with 12 bases between.

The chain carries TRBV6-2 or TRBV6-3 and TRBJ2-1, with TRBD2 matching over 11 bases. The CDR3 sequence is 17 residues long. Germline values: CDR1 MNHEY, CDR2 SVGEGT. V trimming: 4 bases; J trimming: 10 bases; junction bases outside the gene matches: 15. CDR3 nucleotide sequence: TGTGCCAGCAGTTCCGGGGTCACGGGACTAGCGGAGGAAGAGCAGTTCTTC. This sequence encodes CASSSGVTGLAEEEQFF.

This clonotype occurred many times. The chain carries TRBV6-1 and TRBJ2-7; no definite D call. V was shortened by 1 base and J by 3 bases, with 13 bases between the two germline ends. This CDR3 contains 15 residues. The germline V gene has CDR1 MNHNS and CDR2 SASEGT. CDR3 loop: CASSEGGDWSYEQYV. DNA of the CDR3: TGTGCCAGCAGTGAAGGAGGAGACTGGAGCTACGAGCAGTACGTC.

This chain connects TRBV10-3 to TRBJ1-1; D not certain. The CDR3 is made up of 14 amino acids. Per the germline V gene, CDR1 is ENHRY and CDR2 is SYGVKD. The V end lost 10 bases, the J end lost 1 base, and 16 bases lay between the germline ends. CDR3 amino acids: CATHPAVSNTEAFF. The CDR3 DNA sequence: TGTGCCACTCATCCGGCCGTCTCGAACACTGAAGCTTTCTTT.

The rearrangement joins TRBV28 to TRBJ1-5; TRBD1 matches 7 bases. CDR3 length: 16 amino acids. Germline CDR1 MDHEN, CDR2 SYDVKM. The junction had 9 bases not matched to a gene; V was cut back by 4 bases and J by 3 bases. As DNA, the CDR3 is TGTGCCAGCAGTTCTCCGACAGAGGGGGCCAATCAGCCCCAGCATTTT. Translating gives CASSSPTEGANQPQHF.

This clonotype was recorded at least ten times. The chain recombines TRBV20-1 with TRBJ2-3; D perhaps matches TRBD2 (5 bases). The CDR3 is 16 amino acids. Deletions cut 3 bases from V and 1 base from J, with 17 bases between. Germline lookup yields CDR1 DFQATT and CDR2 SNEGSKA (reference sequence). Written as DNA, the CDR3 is TGCAGTGCTAGTCCTTCCCCGACGCGGGGCACAGATACGCAGTATTTT. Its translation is CSASPSPTRGTDTQYF.

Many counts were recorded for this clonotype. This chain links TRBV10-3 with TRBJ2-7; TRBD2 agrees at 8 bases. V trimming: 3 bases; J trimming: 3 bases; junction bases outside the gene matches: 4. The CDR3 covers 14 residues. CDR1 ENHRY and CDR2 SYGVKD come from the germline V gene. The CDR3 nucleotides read TGTGCCATCAGTGATTATAGCGGGGTCTACGAGCAGTACTTC. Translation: CAISDYSGVYEQYF.

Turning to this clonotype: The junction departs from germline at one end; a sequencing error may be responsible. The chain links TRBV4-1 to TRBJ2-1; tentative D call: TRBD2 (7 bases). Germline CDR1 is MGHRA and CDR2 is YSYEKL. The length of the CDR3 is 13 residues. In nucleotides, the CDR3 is TGCGCCAGCAGCCCCTGGAGGGGGGAGGGTGAACTCTTC. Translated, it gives CASSPWRGEGELF.

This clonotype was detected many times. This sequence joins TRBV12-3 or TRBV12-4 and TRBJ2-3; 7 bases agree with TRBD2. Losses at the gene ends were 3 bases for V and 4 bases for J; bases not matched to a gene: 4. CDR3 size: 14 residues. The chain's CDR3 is CASSFTRGADTQYF. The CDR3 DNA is TGTGCCAGCAGTTTTACCCGGGGGGCAGATACGCAGTATTTT.

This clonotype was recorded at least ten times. CDR3 in amino acids: CASTRQLNTEAFF. The DNA of the CDR3 is TGTGCCAGCACTCGACAGTTGAACACTGAAGCTTTCTTT. The V and J genes are TRBV12-3 or TRBV12-4 and TRBJ1-1, with D tentatively TRBD1 (5 bases). The CDR3 runs to 13 residues. The ends were cut back, 7 bases at V and 0 bases at J, with 9 bases in the middle.

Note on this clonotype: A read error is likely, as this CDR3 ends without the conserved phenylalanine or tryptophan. This CDR3 reads CASRWGGVGGELFS. DNA of the CDR3: TGTGCCAGCAGATGGGGGGGAGTCGGCGGGGAGCTGTTTTCT. V is TRBV13 and J is TRBJ2-2; 7 bases are shared with TRBD2. V was pared by 6 bases and J by 7 bases, with 8 bases of the junction left unmatched. CDR1 PRHDT and CDR2 FYEKMQ come from the germline V gene (reference sequence). CDR3 length: 14 residues.

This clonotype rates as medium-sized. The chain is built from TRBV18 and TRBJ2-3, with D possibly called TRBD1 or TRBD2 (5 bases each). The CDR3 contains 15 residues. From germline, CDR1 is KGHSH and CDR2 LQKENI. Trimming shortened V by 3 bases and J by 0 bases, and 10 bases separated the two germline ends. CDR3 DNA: TGTGCCAGCTCACCGCCGGGACCTAGCACAGATACGCAGTATTTT. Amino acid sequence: CASSPPGPSTDTQYF.

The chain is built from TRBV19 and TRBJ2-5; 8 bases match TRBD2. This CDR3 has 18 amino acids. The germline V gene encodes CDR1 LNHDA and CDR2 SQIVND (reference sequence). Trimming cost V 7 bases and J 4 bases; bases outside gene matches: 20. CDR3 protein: CASTPSRMQAAGGETQYF. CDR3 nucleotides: TGTGCCAGTACCCCATCGAGGATGCAGGCGGCGGGAGGAGAGACCCAGTACTTC.

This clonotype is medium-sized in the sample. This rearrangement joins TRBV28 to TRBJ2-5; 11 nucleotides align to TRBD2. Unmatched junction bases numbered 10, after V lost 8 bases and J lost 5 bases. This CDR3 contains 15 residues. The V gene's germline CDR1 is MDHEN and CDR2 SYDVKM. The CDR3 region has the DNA TGTGCCAGCCGCGGGCTAGCGGGAGGTCCGGAGACCCAGTACTTC. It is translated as CASRGLAGGPETQYF.

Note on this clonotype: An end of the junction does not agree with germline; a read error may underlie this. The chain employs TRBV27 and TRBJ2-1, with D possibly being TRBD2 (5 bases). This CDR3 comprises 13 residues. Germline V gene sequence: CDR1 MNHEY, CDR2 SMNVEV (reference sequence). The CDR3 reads CASSLSQTNERFF. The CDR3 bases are TGTGCCAGCAGTTTATCGCAGACAAATGAGCGGTTCTTT.

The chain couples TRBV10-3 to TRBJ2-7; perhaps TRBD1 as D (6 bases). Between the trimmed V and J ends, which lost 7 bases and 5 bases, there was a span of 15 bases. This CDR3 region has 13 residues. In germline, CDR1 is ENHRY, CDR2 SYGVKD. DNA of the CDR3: TGTGCCATCAAGAGGGGGTTGATAAACGAGCAGTACTTC. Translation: CAIKRGLINEQYF.

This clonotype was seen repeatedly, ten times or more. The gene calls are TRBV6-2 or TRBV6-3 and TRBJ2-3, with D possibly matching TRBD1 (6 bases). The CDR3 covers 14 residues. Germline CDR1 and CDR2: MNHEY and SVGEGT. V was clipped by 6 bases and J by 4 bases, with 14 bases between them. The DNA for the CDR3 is TGTGCCAGCAGCTACCCTGGGACATCAGATACGCAGTATTTT. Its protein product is CASSYPGTSDTQYF.

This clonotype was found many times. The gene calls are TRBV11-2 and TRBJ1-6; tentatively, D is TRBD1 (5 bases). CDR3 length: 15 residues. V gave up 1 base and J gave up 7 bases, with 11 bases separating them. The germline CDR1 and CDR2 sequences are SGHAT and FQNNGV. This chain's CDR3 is CASSLVQGENSPLHF. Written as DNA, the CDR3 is TGTGCCAGCAGCTTAGTGCAGGGTGAAAATTCACCCCTCCACTTT.

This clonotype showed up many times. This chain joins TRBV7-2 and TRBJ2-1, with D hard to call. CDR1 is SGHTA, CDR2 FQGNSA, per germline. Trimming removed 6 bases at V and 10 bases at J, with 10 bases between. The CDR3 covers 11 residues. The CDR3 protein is CASSRGEEQFF. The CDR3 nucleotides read TGTGCCAGCAGTCGTGGAGAGGAGCAGTTCTTC.